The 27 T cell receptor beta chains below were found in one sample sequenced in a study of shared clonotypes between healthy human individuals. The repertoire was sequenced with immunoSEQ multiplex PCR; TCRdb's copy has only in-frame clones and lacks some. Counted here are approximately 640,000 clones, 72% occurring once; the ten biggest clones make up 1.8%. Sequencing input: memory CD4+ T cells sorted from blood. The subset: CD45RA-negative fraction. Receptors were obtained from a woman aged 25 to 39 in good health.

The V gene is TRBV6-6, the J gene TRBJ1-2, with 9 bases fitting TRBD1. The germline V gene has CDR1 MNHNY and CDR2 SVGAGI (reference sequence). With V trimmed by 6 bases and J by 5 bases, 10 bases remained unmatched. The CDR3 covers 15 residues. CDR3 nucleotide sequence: TGTGCCAGCAGCTCATCTACAGGGGGCAATTATGGCTACACCTTC. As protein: CASSSSTGGNYGYTF.

The CDR3: CASNDRDEQFF. For the CDR3, the DNA is TGCGCCAGTAACGACAGGGATGAGCAGTTCTTC. The chain is built from TRBV5-1 and TRBJ2-1; TRBD1 matches 7 bases. The trim removed 8 bases at V and 8 bases at J, leaving 4 bases unmatched. The CDR3 extends over 11 amino acids. Germline-derived CDR1 and CDR2 are SGHRS and YFSETQ.

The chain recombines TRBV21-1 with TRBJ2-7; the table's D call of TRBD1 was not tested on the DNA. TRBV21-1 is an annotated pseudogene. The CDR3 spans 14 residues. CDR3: CASSFRGRTYEQYF. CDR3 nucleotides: TGTGCCAGCAGCTTCAGGGGCAGAACCTACGAGCAGTACTTC.

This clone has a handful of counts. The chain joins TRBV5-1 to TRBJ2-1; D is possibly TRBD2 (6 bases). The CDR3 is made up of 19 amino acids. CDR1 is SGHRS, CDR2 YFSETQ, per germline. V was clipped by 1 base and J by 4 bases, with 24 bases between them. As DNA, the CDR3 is TGCGCCAGCAGCTTGCCTCGGGAGTTCTTTAATTGGTCGTACAATGAGCAGTTCTTC. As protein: CASSLPREFFNWSYNEQFF.

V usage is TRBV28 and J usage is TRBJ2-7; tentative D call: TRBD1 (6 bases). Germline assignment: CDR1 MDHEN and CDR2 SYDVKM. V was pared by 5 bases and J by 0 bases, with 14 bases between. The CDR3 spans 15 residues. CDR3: CASSRRAGDSYEQYF. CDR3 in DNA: TGTGCCAGCAGTCGTAGGGCAGGGGACTCCTACGAGCAGTACTTC.

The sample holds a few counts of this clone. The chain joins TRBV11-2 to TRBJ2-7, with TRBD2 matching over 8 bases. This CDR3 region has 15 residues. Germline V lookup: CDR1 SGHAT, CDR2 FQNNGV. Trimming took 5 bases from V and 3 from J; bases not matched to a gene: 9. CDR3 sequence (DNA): TGTGCCAGCAGCAGAACTAGCGGAACCCTCTACGAGCAGTACTTC. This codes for CASSRTSGTLYEQYF.

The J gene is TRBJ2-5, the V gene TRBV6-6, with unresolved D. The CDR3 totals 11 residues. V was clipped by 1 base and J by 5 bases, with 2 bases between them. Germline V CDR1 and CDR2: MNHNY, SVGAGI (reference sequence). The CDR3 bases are TGTGCCAGCAGTTACTTGGAGACCCAGTACTTC. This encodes CASSYLETQYF.

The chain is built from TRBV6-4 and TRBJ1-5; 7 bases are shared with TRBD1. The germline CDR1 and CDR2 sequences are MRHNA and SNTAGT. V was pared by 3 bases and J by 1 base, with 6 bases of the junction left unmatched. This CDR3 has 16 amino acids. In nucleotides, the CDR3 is TGTGCCAGCAGTGATGGGAAGGGGGCAAGCAATCAGCCCCAGCATTTT. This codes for CASSDGKGASNQPQHF.

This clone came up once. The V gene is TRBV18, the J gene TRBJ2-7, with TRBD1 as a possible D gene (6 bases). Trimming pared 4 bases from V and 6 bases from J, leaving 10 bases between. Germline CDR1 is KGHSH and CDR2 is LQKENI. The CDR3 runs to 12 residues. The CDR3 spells CASSQQGPEQYF. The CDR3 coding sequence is TGTGCCAGCTCACAACAGGGCCCCGAGCAGTACTTC.

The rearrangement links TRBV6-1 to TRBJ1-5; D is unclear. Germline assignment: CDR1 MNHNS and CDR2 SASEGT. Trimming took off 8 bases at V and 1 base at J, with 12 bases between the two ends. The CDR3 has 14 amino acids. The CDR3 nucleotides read TGTGCCAGCGATCAAACGGGGAGCAATCAGCCCCAGCATTTT. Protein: CASDQTGSNQPQHF.

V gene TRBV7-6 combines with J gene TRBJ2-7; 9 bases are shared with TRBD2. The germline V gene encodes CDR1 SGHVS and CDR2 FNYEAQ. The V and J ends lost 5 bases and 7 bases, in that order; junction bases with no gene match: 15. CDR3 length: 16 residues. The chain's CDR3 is CASSARASSGSSEQYF. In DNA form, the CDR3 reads TGTGCCAGCAGCGCCCGGGCGAGTAGCGGGAGTAGTGAGCAGTACTTC.

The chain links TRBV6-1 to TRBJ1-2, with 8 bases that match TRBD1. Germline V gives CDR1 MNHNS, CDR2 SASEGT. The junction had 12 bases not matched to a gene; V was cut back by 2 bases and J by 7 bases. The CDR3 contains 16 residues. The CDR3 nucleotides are TGTGCCAGCAGTGAAAGCGACCTAACAGGGGGGATTGGCTACACCTTC. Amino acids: CASSESDLTGGIGYTF.

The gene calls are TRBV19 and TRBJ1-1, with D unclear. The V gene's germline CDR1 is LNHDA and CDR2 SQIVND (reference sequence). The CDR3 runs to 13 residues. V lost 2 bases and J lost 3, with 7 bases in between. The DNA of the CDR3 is TGTGCCAGTAGTATAAATGGGGACACTGAAGCTTTCTTT. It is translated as CASSINGDTEAFF.

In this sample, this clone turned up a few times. The DNA of the CDR3 is TGCGCCAGCAGCTTGGCCAGGACGGCAGATACGCAGTATTTT. Translating gives CASSLARTADTQYF. The chain employs TRBV5-1 and TRBJ2-3; D uncertain. The CDR3 covers 14 residues. V was cut by 0 bases and J by 4 bases, with 9 bases left in between. Germline loops: CDR1 SGHRS, CDR2 YFSETQ.

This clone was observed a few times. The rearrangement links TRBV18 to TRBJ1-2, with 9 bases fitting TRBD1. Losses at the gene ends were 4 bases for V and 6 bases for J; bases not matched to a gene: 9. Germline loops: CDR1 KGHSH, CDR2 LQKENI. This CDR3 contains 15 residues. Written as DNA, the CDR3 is TGTGCCAGCTCACGCGACCCGGGACAGGGAAATGGCTACACCTTC. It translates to CASSRDPGQGNGYTF.

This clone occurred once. CDR3 amino acids: CASSTYLGNEQYF. DNA for the CDR3: TGTGCCAGTAGTACCTATCTGGGGAACGAGCAGTACTTC. This chain uses TRBV19 with TRBJ2-7; D not certain. The germline CDR1 and CDR2 sequences are LNHDA and SQIVND (reference sequence). Trimming removed 4 bases from V and 5 bases from J, with 12 bases in between. This CDR3 region has 13 residues.

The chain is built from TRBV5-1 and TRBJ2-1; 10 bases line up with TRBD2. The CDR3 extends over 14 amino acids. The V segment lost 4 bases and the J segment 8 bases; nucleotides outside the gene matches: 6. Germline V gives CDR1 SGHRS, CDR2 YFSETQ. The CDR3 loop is CASSRLAGVDEQFF. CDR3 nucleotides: TGCGCCAGCAGCAGACTAGCGGGCGTCGATGAGCAGTTCTTC.

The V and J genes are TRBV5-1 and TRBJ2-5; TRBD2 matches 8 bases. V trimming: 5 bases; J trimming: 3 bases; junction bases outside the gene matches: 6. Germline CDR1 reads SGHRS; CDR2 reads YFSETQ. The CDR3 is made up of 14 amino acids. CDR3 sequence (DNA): TGCGCCAGCAGACGCAGCGGGGGAAAAGAGACCCAGTACTTC. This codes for CASRRSGGKETQYF.

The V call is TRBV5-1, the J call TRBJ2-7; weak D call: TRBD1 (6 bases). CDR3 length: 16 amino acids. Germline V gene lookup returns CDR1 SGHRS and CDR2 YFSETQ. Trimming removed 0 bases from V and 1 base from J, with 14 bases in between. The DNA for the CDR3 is TGCGCCAGCAGCTTGGCTCCGGACAGAACTTCCTACGAGCAGTACTTC. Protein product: CASSLAPDRTSYEQYF.

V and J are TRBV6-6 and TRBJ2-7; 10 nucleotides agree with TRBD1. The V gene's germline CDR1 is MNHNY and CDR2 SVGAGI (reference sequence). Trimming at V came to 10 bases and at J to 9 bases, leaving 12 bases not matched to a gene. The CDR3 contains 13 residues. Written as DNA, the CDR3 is TGTGCCACCCACCGGGGGGACAGGGGTACGCAGTACTTC. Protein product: CATHRGDRGTQYF.

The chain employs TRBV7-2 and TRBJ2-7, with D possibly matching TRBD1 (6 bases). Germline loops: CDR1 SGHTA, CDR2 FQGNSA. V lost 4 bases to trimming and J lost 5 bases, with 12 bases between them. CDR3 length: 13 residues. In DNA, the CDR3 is TGTGCCAGCAGCTCCTACAGGGTCCACGAGCAGTACTTC. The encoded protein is CASSSYRVHEQYF. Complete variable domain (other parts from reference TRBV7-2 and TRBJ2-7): GAGVSQSPSNKVTEKGKDVELRCDPISGHTALYWYRQSLGQGLEFLIYFQGNSAPDKSGLPSDRFSAERTGGSVSTLTIQRTQQEDSAVYLCASSSYRVHEQYFGPGTRLTVT.

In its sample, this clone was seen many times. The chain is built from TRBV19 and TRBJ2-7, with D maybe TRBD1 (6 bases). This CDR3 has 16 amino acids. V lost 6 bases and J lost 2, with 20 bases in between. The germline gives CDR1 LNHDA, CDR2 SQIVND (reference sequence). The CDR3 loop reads CASRRIATGGTYEQYF. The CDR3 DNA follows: TGTGCCAGTAGAAGGATTGCGACAGGAGGAACCTACGAGCAGTACTTC.

The CDR3 is CASTSPTGLRPYSMNTEAFF. The CDR3 DNA reads TGTGCCAGTACTTCCCCCACCGGCTTAAGGCCCTATTCTATGAACACTGAAGCTTTCTTT. The chain carries TRBV19 and TRBJ1-1; D not certain. Germline CDR1 is LNHDA and CDR2 is SQIVND (reference sequence). The CDR3 loop spans 20 amino acids. Trimming pared 7 bases from V and 0 bases from J, leaving 30 bases between.

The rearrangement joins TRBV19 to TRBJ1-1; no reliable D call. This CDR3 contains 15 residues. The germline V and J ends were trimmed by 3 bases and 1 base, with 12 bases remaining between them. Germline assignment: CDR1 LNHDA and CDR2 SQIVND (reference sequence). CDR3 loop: CASSISRLRNTEAFF. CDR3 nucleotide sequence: TGTGCCAGTAGTATTTCACGGCTGAGGAACACTGAAGCTTTCTTT.

The CDR3 sequence is CASSLLNRDGNTIYF. CDR3 nucleotides: TGTGCCAGCAGCTTATTGAACAGGGATGGAAACACCATATATTTT. The chain carries TRBV13 and TRBJ1-3, with a weak D call TRBD1 (6 bases). The CDR3 sequence is 15 residues long. CDR1 and CDR2 (germline): PRHDT, FYEKMQ (reference sequence). The V end lost 2 bases, the J end lost 3 bases, and 11 bases lay between the germline ends.

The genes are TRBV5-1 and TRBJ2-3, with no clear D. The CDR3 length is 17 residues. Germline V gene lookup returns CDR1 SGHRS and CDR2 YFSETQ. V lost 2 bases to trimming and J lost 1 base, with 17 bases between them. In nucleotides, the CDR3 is TGCGCCAGCAGCTTTAATTTGGCGGACCGCGGCACAGATACGCAGTATTTT. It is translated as CASSFNLADRGTDTQYF.

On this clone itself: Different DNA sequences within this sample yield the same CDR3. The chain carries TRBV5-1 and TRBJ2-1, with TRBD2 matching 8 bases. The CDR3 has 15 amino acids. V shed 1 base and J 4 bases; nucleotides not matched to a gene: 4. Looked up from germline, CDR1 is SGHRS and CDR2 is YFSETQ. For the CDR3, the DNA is TGCGCCAGCAGCTTGAGTACTAGCGGATACAATGAGCAGTTCTTC. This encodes CASSLSTSGYNEQFF.